These 27 T cell receptor beta chains came from one sample sequenced in a study of Graves' ophthalmopathy and Graves' hyperthyroidism. The authors amplified TCR beta CDR3 regions from RNA transcripts. Amplification began with first-round RT-PCR using HTBI primers, then second-round multiplex PCR was performed. TCRdb passed the multiplex PCR reads through MiXCR, listing each CDR3 protein once. This table has 40,000 to 50,000 distinct CDR3 sequences, approximately 52% appearing once. What was sequenced was peripheral blood. The receptor set was obtained from an adult man with Graves' ophthalmopathy.

In its sample, this clonotype was seen many times. The gene calls are TRBV30 and TRBJ1-2; no clear D gene. Deletions cut 5 bases from V and 1 base from J, with 11 bases between. Germline lookup yields CDR1 GTSNPN and CDR2 SVGIG (reference sequence). CDR3 size: 13 residues. CDR3 sequence reads: CAWALGINYGYTF. The DNA for the CDR3 is TGTGCCTGGGCCTTGGGGATTAACTATGGCTACACCTTC.

This clonotype showed up many times. V gene TRBV19 combines with J gene TRBJ1-4, with TRBD1 matching 9 bases. Trimming cost V 5 bases and J 6 bases; bases outside gene matches: 4. Per germline, CDR1 LNHDA and CDR2 SQIVND (reference sequence). This CDR3 has 14 residues. CDR3 residues: CASSPWTGDEKLFF. In DNA form, the CDR3 reads TGTGCCAGTAGTCCCTGGACAGGGGATGAAAAACTGTTTTTT. Using reference TRBV19 and TRBJ1-4 for the parts outside the CDR3, the full variable domain is DGGITQSPKYLFRKEGQNVTLSCEQNLNHDAMYWYRQDPGQGLRLIYYSQIVNDFQKGDIAEGYSVSREKKESFPLTVTSAQKNPTAFYLCASSPWTGDEKLFFGSGTQLSVL.

The table lists this clonotype with many counts. J is TRBJ2-7 and V is TRBV27; 11 nucleotides line up with TRBD2. The CDR3 is made up of 16 amino acids. The J segment lost 6 bases and the V segment lost 0 bases, leaving 7 bases of the junction unmatched. Germline V gene sequence: CDR1 MNHEY, CDR2 SMNVEV (reference sequence). The CDR3 loop is CASSLSGLAGGFEQYF. The CDR3, as DNA: TGTGCCAGCAGTTTATCAGGGCTAGCGGGAGGTTTCGAGCAGTACTTC.

This clonotype has at least ten counts. The V gene is TRBV20-1, the J gene TRBJ2-2; TRBD2 might be the D (6 bases). This CDR3 has 15 amino acids. Trimming stripped 4 bases from V and 6 bases from J, with 18 bases between. Germline V lookup: CDR1 DFQATT, CDR2 SNEGSKA (reference sequence). For the CDR3, the DNA is TGCAGTGCTATCTCACCGGGACTGAGACCCGGGGAGCTGTTTTTT. Translating it yields CSAISPGLRPGELFF.

As regards this clonotype: One end of the junction does not line up with germline, which may come from a read error. The chain links TRBV19 to TRBJ2-5; D ambiguous. Looked up from germline, CDR1 is LNHDA and CDR2 is SQIVND (reference sequence). The CDR3 has 13 residues. The CDR3 is CTSSINVEETQYF. Here the CDR3 DNA reads TGTACCAGTAGTATAAATGTTGAAGAGACCCAGTACTTC.

The chain recombines TRBV28 with TRBJ1-1; a weak D match, TRBD1 (6 bases). The CDR3 loop spans 14 amino acids. Trimming left V 2 bases short and J 1 base short, with 8 bases between. Germline assignment: CDR1 MDHEN and CDR2 SYDVKM. CDR3 residues: CASSLRGGNTEAFF. For the CDR3, the DNA is TGTGCCAGCAGTTTAAGGGGGGGGAACACTGAAGCTTTCTTT.

The rearrangement links TRBV29-1 to TRBJ1-1, with 9 nucleotides matching TRBD1. This CDR3 contains 12 residues. V lost 8 bases and J lost 1; bases outside the gene matches: 2. Germline CDR1 and CDR2: SQVTM and ANQGSEA. The CDR3 reads CSLDRGNTEAFF. The CDR3 DNA reads TGCAGCTTGGACAGGGGGAACACTGAAGCTTTCTTT.

At least ten counts were recorded for this clonotype. V gene TRBV4-2 combines with J gene TRBJ1-5; 8 bases match TRBD1. The CDR3 spans 16 residues. The V and J ends lost 0 bases and 4 bases, in that order; junction bases with no gene match: 5. Looked up from germline, CDR1 is LGHNA and CDR2 is YNFKEQ. The CDR3: CASSQEDRGGNQPQHF. CDR3 nucleotide sequence: TGTGCCAGCAGCCAAGAAGACAGGGGAGGGAATCAGCCCCAGCATTTT.

This clonotype was seen more than once but under ten times. The J gene is TRBJ2-6, the V gene TRBV28; no firm D call. The germline V gene has CDR1 MDHEN and CDR2 SYDVKM. Trimming took off 2 bases at V and 4 bases at J, with 3 bases between the two ends. This CDR3 is built from 13 residues. In DNA, the CDR3 is TGTGCCAGCAGTTTACTCGGGGCCAACGTCCTGACTTTC. It codes for CASSLLGANVLTF.

This clonotype was picked up many times. This chain links TRBV7-8 with TRBJ2-5; TRBD2 agrees at 9 bases. This CDR3 spans 16 amino acids. The V gene end was trimmed by 5 bases and the J gene end by 4 bases; junction bases not matched to a gene: 11. CDR1 is SGHVS, CDR2 FQNEAQ, per germline. The DNA for the CDR3 is TGTGCCAGCAGCGACCCTCTCAGGCGGGGGGGAGAGACCCAGTACTTC. Translation gives CASSDPLRRGGETQYF.

This clonotype has ten or more counts. The rearrangement uses TRBV20-1 and TRBJ1-5, with TRBD1 as a possible D gene (5 bases). CDR3 length: 14 residues. The V gene's germline CDR1 is DFQATT and CDR2 SNEGSKA (reference sequence). Trimming left V 0 bases short and J 13 bases short, with 19 bases between. The CDR3 region is CSARDGALSPRQHF. The CDR3 region has the DNA TGCAGTGCTAGAGATGGGGCCTTATCGCCCCGGCAGCATTTT.

In its sample, this clonotype was seen many times. The CDR3 protein is CASSQGRADEKLFF. In DNA, the CDR3 is TGTGCCAGCAGCCAGGGGAGGGCTGATGAAAAACTGTTTTTT. The V and J genes are TRBV6-1 and TRBJ1-4, with D possibly being TRBD1 (6 bases). Trimming removed 6 bases from V and 6 bases from J, with 14 bases in between. CDR1 and CDR2 (germline): MNHNS, SASEGT. The CDR3 sequence is 14 residues long.

The rearrangement links TRBV7-2 to TRBJ1-5; TRBD1 aligns across 9 bases. The CDR3 spans 15 residues. Germline values: CDR1 SGHTA, CDR2 FQGNSA. Unmatched junction bases numbered 8, after V lost 3 bases and J lost 8 bases. The CDR3 DNA reads as TGTGCCAGCAGCTTGGGACAGGGTTTAGGGGAGCCCCAGCATTTT. It yields the protein CASSLGQGLGEPQHF.

The V call is TRBV5-1, the J call TRBJ2-5; 10 nucleotides agree with TRBD2. The germline V gene has CDR1 SGHRS and CDR2 YFSETQ. V dropped 0 bases and J dropped 1; count of bases not matched to a gene: 3. CDR3 size: 16 residues. The CDR3, as DNA: TGCGCCAGCAGCTTGGATTTAGCGGGAGGCCAAGAGACCCAGTACTTC. Protein sequence: CASSLDLAGGQETQYF.

This clonotype has ten or more counts. The chain links TRBV27 to TRBJ2-7, with D unclear. CDR3 length: 8 residues. Per the germline V gene, CDR1 is MNHEY and CDR2 is SMNVEV (reference sequence). Written as DNA, the CDR3 is TGTGCCAGCAGTTTAGCAGGCGTC. Its protein product is CASSLAGV.

In this sample, this clonotype turned up a few times. V gene TRBV3-1 combines with J gene TRBJ1-4, with 9 nucleotides matching TRBD1. The germline CDR1 and CDR2 sequences are LGHDT and YNNKEL (reference sequence). V was clipped by 0 bases and J by 5 bases; unmatched bases: 7. The CDR3 covers 17 residues. DNA for the CDR3: TGTGCCAGCAGCCAAGAGGCAGGGACAGGGAACAATGAAAAACTGTTTTTT. Amino acids: CASSQEAGTGNNEKLFF.

The table lists this clonotype with many counts. This could be a read error, since a much larger clone is one nucleotide away. This chain links TRBV14 with TRBJ2-7; TRBD2 matches 8 bases. Per germline, CDR1 SGHDN and CDR2 FVKESK. The CDR3 has 19 residues. Losses at the gene ends were 0 bases for V and 2 bases for J; bases not matched to a gene: 15. The CDR3 loop is CASSQDFIAGTAYAYEQYF. DNA for the CDR3: TGTGCCAGCAGCCAAGATTTTATAGCGGGGACGGCATATGCCTACGAGCAGTACTTC.

Worth noting for this clonotype: This sequence may be a read error, since a much larger clone differs from it by one base. This CDR3 is missing its conserved last phenylalanine or tryptophan, likely due to a read error. The rearrangement links TRBV30 to TRBJ2-7; D perhaps matches TRBD2 (5 bases). Germline CDR1 and CDR2: GTSNPN and SVGIG (reference sequence). V shed 3 bases and J shed 4 bases, with 13 bases lying between them. The CDR3 runs 13 residues. CDR3 nucleotide sequence: TGTGCCTGGAGGCCGGGAACCCGTTACGAGCAGTACCTC. Residues: CAWRPGTRYEQYL.

At least ten counts were recorded for this clonotype. This sequence joins TRBV6-1 and TRBJ1-6; a possible D gene is TRBD1 (5 bases). Between the trimmed V and J ends, which lost 0 bases and 7 bases, there was a span of 10 bases. This CDR3 has 15 residues. The V gene's germline CDR1 is MNHNS and CDR2 SASEGT. CDR3 sequence: CASSEAVGANSPLHF. CDR3 nucleotides: TGTGCCAGCAGTGAAGCGGTAGGGGCCAATTCACCCCTCCACTTT.

This clonotype came up many times. The CDR3 DNA reads TGTGCCAGCAGTTTTTTACACACTGAAGCTTTCTTT. Translated, it gives CASSFLHTEAFF. The gene calls are TRBV28 and TRBJ1-1; no clear D gene. Trimming pared 3 bases from V and 3 bases from J, leaving 5 bases between. The germline V gene encodes CDR1 MDHEN and CDR2 SYDVKM. This CDR3 contains 12 residues.

The genes are TRBV5-4 and TRBJ2-5; D gene ambiguous. CDR1 is SGHNT and CDR2 is YYREEE in the germline V gene (reference sequence). The V end was cut by 2 bases, the J end by 4 bases, with 9 bases between. The CDR3 runs 13 residues. The CDR3 DNA follows: TGTGCCAGCAGCTTTAGGGCAACAGAGACCCAGTACTTC. Translation: CASSFRATETQYF. The full variable domain, completed using reference TRBV5-4 and TRBJ2-5, is ETGVTQSPTHLIKTRGQQVTLRCSSQSGHNTVSWYQQALGQGPQFIFQYYREEENGRGNFPPRFSGLQFPNYSSELNVNALELDDSALYLCASSFRATETQYFGPGTRLLVL.

Ten or more counts support this clonotype. The chain couples TRBV19 to TRBJ1-5; the match to TRBD1 covers 11 bases. J lost 6 bases, V lost 6 bases, and 16 bases had no gene match. Per germline, CDR1 LNHDA and CDR2 SQIVND (reference sequence). This CDR3 is 18 amino acids long. CDR3 in amino acids: CASSTPGQGVLRGQPQHF. The CDR3, as DNA: TGTGCCAGTAGCACACCGGGACAGGGGGTTTTAAGAGGTCAGCCCCAGCATTTT.

This chain joins TRBV12-5 and TRBJ2-5; 9 nucleotides agree with TRBD2. V shed 4 bases, J shed 2 bases, and the junction held 2 bases outside the gene matches. This CDR3 is 14 amino acids long. CDR1 is LGHNT and CDR2 is FRNRAP in the germline V gene. In DNA, the CDR3 is TGTGCTAGTGGTTCTAGCGGGGAGCAAGAGACCCAGTACTTC. Translated: CASGSSGEQETQYF. Supplemented by reference TRBV12-5 and TRBJ2-5, the full variable domain reads DARVTQTPRHKVTEMGQEVTMRCQPILGHNTVFWYRQTMMQGLELLAYFRNRAPLDDSGMPKDRFSAEMPDATLATLKIQPSEPRDSAVYFCASGSSGEQETQYFGPGTRLLVL.

The chain has TRBV6-5 and TRBJ2-5; 9 nucleotides agree with TRBD2. This CDR3 is built from 16 residues. Losses at the gene ends were 5 bases for V and 3 bases for J; bases not matched to a gene: 10. Germline values: CDR1 MNHEY, CDR2 SVGAGI. Written as DNA, the CDR3 is TGTGCCAGCAGTGCTGAGCGGGGGGCTGTGGAAGAGACCCAGTACTTC. It yields the protein CASSAERGAVEETQYF.

This clonotype is classed as medium-sized. The chain is built from TRBV7-2 and TRBJ1-5, with 7 bases lining up with TRBD1. V lost 1 base and J lost 8; bases outside the gene matches: 5. The CDR3 consists of 14 residues. In germline, CDR1 is SGHTA, CDR2 FQGNSA. The CDR3 DNA sequence: TGTGCCAGCAGCTTAGACTCAGGGGGGGAGCCCCAGCATTTT. It translates to CASSLDSGGEPQHF.

The chain employs TRBV12-3 or TRBV12-4 and TRBJ2-5, with a possible D match to TRBD2 (6 bases). V lost 4 bases and J 6 bases, leaving 15 bases between the germline ends. The CDR3 totals 14 residues. The CDR3 coding sequence is TGTGCCAGCAGTTCCGTCGGGAGTGTGAAGACCCAGTACTTC. This sequence encodes CASSSVGSVKTQYF.

The rearrangement uses TRBV19 and TRBJ1-1, with a tentative D call TRBD1 (5 bases). This CDR3 is 14 amino acids long. Trimming pared 6 bases from V and 7 bases from J, leaving 18 bases between. Germline V gene data show CDR1 as LNHDA and CDR2 as SQIVND (reference sequence). CDR3 in amino acids: CASRMGQGQGEAFF. Written as DNA, the CDR3 is TGTGCCAGTAGGATGGGGCAGGGTCAGGGTGAAGCTTTCTTT.